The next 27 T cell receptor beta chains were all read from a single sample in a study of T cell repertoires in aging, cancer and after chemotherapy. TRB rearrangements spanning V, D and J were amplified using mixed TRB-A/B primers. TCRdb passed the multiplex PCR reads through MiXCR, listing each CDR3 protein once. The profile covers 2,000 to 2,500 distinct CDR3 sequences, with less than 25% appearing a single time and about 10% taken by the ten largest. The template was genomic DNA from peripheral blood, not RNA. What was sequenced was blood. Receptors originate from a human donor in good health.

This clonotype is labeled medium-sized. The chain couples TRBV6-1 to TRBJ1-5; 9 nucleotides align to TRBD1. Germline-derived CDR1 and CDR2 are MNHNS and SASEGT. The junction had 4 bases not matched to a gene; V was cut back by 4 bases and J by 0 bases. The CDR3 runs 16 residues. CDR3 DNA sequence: TGTGCCAGCAGTGCGGGACAGGGTACTAGCAATCAGCCCCAGCATTTT. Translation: CASSAGQGTSNQPQHF.

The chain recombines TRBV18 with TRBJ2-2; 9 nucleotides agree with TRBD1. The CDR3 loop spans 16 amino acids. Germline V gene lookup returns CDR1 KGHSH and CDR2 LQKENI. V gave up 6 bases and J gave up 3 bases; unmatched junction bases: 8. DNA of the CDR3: TGTGCCAGCTCCCGGTACAGGGGGCACGACACCGGGGAGCTGTTTTTT. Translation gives CASSRYRGHDTGELFF.

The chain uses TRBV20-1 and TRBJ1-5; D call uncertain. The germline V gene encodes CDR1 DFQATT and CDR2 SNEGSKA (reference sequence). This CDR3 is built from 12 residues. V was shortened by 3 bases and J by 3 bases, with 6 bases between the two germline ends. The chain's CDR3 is CSARDSNQPQHF. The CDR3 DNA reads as TGCAGTGCTAGGGATTCCAATCAGCCCCAGCATTTT.

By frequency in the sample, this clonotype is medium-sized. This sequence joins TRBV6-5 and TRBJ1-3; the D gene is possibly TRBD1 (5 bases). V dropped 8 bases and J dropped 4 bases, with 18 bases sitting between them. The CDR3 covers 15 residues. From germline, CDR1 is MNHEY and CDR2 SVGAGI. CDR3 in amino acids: CASASTGSEGNTIYF. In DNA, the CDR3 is TGTGCCAGCGCCTCTACAGGTTCTGAAGGAAACACCATATATTTT.

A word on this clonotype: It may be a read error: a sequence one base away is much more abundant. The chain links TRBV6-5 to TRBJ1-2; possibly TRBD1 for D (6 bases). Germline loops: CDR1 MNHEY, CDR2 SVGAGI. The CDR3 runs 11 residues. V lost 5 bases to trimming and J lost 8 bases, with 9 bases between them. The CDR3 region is CASSAGTGYTF. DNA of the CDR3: TGTGCCAGCAGTGCCGGGACAGGCTACACCTTC.

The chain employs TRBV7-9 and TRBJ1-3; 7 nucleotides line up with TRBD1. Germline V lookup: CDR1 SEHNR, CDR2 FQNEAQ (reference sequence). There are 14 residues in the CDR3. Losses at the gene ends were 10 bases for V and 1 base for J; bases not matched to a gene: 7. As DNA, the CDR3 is TGTGCCACTGTTCGACAGGGATCTGGAAACACCATATATTTT. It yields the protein CATVRQGSGNTIYF.

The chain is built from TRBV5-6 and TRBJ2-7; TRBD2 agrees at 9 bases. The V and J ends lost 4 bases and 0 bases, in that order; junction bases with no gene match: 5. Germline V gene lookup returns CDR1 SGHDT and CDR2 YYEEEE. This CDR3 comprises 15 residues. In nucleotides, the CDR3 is TGTGCCAGCAGCCGTAGCGGGGGTCCCTCCTACGAGCAGTACTTC. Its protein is CASSRSGGPSYEQYF.

CDR3 protein: CASSPDRVSPYEQYF. DNA for the CDR3: TGCGCCAGCAGCCCGGACAGGGTAAGCCCCTACGAGCAGTACTTC. This chain uses TRBV5-1 with TRBJ2-7; the match to TRBD1 covers 8 bases. The junction had 8 bases not matched to a gene; V was cut back by 4 bases and J by 2 bases. From germline, CDR1 is SGHRS and CDR2 YFSETQ. CDR3 length: 15 residues.

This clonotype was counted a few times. CDR3 coding DNA: TGTGCCAGCAGCCTGACAGGAGGGGAGCCCCAGCATTTT. This gives the protein CASSLTGGEPQHF. V and J are TRBV7-6 and TRBJ1-5; TRBD1 is a possible D gene (6 bases). This CDR3 has 13 residues. V was pared by 5 bases and J by 8 bases, with 13 bases between. Per germline, CDR1 SGHVS and CDR2 FNYEAQ. The full variable domain, rest sourced from reference TRBV7-6 and TRBJ1-5, is GAGVSQSPRYKVTKRGQDVALRCDPISGHVSLYWYRQALGQGPEFLTYFNYEAQQDKSGLPNDRFSAERPEGSISTLTIQRTEQRDSAMYRCASSLTGGEPQHFGDGTRLSIL.

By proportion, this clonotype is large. CDR3 sequence (DNA): TGTGCCAGCAGCTTCGGCGGAAATAGCAATCAGCCCCAGCATTTT. Its translation is CASSFGGNSNQPQHF. The rearrangement joins TRBV13 to TRBJ1-5; D unresolved. CDR3 length: 15 residues. CDR1 PRHDT and CDR2 FYEKMQ come from the germline V gene (reference sequence). The V gene lost 3 bases and the J gene lost 0 bases, with 9 bases spanning the gap.

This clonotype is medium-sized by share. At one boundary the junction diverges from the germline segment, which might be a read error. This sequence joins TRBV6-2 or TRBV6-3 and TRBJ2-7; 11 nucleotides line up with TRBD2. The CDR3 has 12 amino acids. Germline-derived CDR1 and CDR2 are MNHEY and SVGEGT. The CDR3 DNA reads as TGTGCCAGCAGCGACCGGCTAGCGGGGGGAACCTTC. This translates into CASSDRLAGGTF.

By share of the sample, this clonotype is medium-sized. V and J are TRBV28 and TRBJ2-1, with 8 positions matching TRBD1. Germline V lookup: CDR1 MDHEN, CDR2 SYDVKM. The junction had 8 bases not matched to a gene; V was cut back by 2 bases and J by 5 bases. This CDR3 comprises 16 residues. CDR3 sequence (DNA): TGTGCCAGCAGTTTAGGACAGGGAAGATGGAACAATGAGCAGTTCTTC. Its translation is CASSLGQGRWNNEQFF.

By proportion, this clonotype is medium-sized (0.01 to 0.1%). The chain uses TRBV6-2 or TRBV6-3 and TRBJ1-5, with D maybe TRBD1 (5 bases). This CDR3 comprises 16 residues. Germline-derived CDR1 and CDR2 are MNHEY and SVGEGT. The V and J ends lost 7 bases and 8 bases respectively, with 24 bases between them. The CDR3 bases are TGTGCCAGCAATTCTCGGACAACCGGTCATAGAGAGCCCCAGCATTTT. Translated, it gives CASNSRTTGHREPQHF.

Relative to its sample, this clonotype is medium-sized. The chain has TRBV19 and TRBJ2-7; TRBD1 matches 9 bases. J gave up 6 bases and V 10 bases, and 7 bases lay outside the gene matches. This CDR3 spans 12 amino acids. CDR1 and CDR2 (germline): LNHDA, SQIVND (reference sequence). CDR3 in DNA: TGTGCCACCGGGACAGGGCTGAGCGAGCAGTACTTC. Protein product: CATGTGLSEQYF.

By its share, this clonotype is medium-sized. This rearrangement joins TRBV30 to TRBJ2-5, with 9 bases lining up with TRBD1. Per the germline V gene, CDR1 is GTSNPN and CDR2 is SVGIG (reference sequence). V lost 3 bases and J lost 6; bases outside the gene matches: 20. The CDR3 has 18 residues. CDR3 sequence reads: CAWSLSTHRGRQIKTQYF. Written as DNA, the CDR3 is TGTGCCTGGAGCCTTTCAACCCACAGGGGGCGGCAAATAAAGACCCAGTACTTC.

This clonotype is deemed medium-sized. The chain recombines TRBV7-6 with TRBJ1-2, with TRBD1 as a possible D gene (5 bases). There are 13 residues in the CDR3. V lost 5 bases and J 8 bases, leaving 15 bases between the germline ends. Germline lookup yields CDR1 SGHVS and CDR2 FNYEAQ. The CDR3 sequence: CASSPSGGIGYTF. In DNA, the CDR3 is TGTGCCAGCAGCCCCTCGGGGGGGATAGGCTACACCTTC.

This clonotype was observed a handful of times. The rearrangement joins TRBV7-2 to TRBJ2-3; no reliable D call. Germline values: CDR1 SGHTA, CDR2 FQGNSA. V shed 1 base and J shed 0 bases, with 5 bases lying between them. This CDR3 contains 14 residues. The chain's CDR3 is CASSLGTSTDTQYF. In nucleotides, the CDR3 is TGTGCCAGCAGCTTAGGCACTAGCACAGATACGCAGTATTTT.

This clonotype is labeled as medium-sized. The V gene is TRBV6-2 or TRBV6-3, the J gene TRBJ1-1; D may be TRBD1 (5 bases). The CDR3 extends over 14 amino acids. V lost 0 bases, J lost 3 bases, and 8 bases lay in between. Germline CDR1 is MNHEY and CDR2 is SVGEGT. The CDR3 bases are TGTGCCAGCAGTTACTCGGGACGGTACACTGAAGCTTTCTTT. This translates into CASSYSGRYTEAFF.

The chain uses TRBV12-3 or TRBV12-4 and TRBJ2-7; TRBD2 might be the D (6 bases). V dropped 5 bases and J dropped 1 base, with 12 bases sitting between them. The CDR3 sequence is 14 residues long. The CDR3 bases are TGTGCCAGCAGTCGGGACTTCCGATCCTACGAGCAGTACTTC. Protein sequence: CASSRDFRSYEQYF.

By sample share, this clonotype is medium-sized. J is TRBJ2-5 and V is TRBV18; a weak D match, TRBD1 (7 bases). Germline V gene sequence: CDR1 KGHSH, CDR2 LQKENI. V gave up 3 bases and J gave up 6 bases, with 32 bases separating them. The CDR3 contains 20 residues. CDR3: CASSPTTEGATDWDPKTQYF. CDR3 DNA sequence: TGTGCCAGCTCACCGACGACGGAGGGGGCGACTGATTGGGACCCAAAGACCCAGTACTTC. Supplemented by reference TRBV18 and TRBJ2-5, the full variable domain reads NAGVMQNPRHLVRRRGQEARLRCSPMKGHSHVYWYRQLPEEGLKFMVYLQKENIIDESGMPKERFSAEFPKEGPSILRIQQVVRGDSAAYFCASSPTTEGATDWDPKTQYFGPGTRLLVL.

CDR3 region: CASSGPGGSGMNTEAFF. CDR3 nucleotides: TGTGCCAGCAGTGGACCAGGGGGCAGTGGGATGAACACTGAAGCTTTCTTT. The chain joins TRBV2 to TRBJ1-1; TRBD1 aligns across 8 bases. Germline-derived CDR1 and CDR2 are SNHLY and FYNNEI. This CDR3 has 17 amino acids. J gave up 0 bases and V 4 bases, and 10 bases lay outside the gene matches. The variable domain in full, completed from reference TRBV2 and TRBJ1-1, reads EPEVTQTPSHQVTQMGQEVILRCVPISNHLYFYWYRQILGQKVEFLVSFYNNEISEKSEIFDDQFSVERPDGSNFTLKIRSTKLEDSAMYFCASSGPGGSGMNTEAFFGQGTRLTVV.

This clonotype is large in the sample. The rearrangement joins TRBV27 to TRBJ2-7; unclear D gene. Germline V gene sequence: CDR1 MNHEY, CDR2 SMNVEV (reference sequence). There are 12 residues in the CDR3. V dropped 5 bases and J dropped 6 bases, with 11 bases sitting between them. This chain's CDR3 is CASSPGRLEQYF. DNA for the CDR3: TGTGCCAGCAGTCCAGGACGTCTCGAGCAGTACTTC.

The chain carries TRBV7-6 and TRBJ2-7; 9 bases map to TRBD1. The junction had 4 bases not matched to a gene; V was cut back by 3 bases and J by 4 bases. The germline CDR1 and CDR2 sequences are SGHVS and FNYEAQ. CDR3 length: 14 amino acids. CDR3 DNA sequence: TGTGCCAGCAGCTTGACAGGGGGAGTTTACGAGCAGTACTTC. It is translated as CASSLTGGVYEQYF.

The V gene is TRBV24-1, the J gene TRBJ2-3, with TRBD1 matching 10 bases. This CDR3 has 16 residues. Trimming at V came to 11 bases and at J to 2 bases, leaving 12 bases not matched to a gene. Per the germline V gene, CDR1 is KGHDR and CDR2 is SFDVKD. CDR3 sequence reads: CASSARDRGSTDTQYF. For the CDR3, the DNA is TGTGCCAGCAGCGCCCGGGACAGGGGTTCCACAGATACGCAGTATTTT.

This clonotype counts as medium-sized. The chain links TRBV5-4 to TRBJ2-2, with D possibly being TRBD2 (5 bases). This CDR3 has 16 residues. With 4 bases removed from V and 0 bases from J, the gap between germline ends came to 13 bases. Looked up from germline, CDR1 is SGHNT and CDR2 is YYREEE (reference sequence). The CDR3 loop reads CASSQSRGANTGELFF. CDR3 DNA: TGTGCCAGCAGCCAGTCCCGGGGAGCGAACACCGGGGAGCTGTTTTTT.

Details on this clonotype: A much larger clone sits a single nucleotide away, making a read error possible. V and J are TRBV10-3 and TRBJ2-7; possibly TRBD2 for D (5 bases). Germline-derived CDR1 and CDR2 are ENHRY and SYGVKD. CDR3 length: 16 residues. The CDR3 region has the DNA TGTGCCATCAGTGAGTCCCCAACTAGAACGACCTACGGGCAGTACTTC. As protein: CAISESPTRTTYGQYF.

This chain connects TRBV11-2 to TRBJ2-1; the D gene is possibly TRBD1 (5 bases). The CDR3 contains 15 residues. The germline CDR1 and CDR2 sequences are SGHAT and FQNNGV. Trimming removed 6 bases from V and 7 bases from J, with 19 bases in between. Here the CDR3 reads CASRPSASGWNEQFF. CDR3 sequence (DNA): TGTGCCAGCAGGCCTTCCGCCTCAGGGTGGAATGAGCAGTTCTTC.